The next 12 T cell receptor beta chains were all read from a single sample in a study of cytomegalovirus exposure and HLA in healthy donors. 13 Jbeta primers and 60 Vbeta primers were used for the PCR. Method: immunoSEQ multiplex PCR; TCRdb's copy keeps in-frame clones and lacks some. The sample's table shows 30,000 to 40,000 clones. The sequenced material came from PBMCs. These receptors came from a middle-aged woman in good health and CMV-seropositive.

The chain has TRBV19 and TRBJ1-2; the D gene is possibly TRBD1 (5 bases). V lost 5 bases and J lost 6, with 13 bases in between. The germline gives CDR1 LNHDA, CDR2 SQIVND (reference sequence). The CDR3 loop spans 13 amino acids. The CDR3 nucleotides are TGTGCCAGTAGTGTGACAGTGCATGATGGCTACACCTTC. Its translation is CASSVTVHDGYTF.

The rearrangement joins TRBV6-5 to TRBJ2-1; possible D gene TRBD1, 6 bases. V lost 2 bases to trimming and J lost 0 bases, with 11 bases between them. From germline, CDR1 is MNHEY and CDR2 SVGAGI. The CDR3 runs 16 residues. For the CDR3, the DNA is TGTGCCAGCAGTTACGACAGGAGAAGCTCCTACAATGAGCAGTTCTTC. This encodes CASSYDRRSSYNEQFF.

The chain couples TRBV5-1 to TRBJ2-3; perhaps TRBD2 as D (5 bases). Between the trimmed V and J ends, which lost 0 bases and 0 bases, there was a span of 5 bases. The CDR3 runs 14 residues. Germline CDR1 and CDR2: SGHRS and YFSETQ. The CDR3 DNA is TGCGCCAGCAGCTTGGCTAGCAGCACAGATACGCAGTATTTT. Translated, it gives CASSLASSTDTQYF. Full variable domain (outside the CDR3, taken from reference TRBV5-1 and TRBJ2-3): KAGVTQTPRYLIKTRGQQVTLSCSPISGHRSVSWYQQTPGQGLQFLFEYFSETQRNKGNFPGRFSGRQFSNSRSEMNVSTLELGDSALYLCASSLASSTDTQYFGPGTRLTVL.

The chain combines TRBV9 with TRBJ2-5; TRBD1 might be the D (6 bases). The V gene's germline CDR1 is SGDLS and CDR2 YYNGEE. V was clipped by 4 bases and J by 3 bases, with 13 bases between them. This CDR3 has 14 amino acids. This chain's CDR3 is CASSPRGFEETQYF. CDR3 nucleotide sequence: TGTGCCAGCAGCCCCAGGGGATTTGAAGAGACCCAGTACTTC.

The CDR3 nucleotides are TGTGCCAGCAGCATACCGACAGGGGGGAACACTGAAGCTTTCTTT. This sequence encodes CASSIPTGGNTEAFF. This chain joins TRBV5-4 and TRBJ1-1, with 9 positions matching TRBD1. V shed 4 bases and J 1 base; nucleotides not matched to a gene: 5. The CDR3 has 15 residues. Germline CDR1 is SGHNT and CDR2 is YYREEE (reference sequence).

The chain uses TRBV29-1 and TRBJ2-5; D might be TRBD2 (7 bases). There are 13 residues in the CDR3. Trimming removed 8 bases from V and 5 bases from J, with 18 bases in between. The germline gives CDR1 SQVTM, CDR2 ANQGSEA. The CDR3, as DNA: TGCAGCACCCTGGGCGGGGGCGGGGAGACCCAGTACTTC. The encoded protein is CSTLGGGGETQYF.

This rearrangement joins TRBV5-6 to TRBJ1-3; D not resolved. Trimming took 4 bases from V and 4 from J, leaving 9 bases between them. The germline V gene encodes CDR1 SGHDT and CDR2 YYEEEE. CDR3 length equals 13 residues. CDR3 sequence reads: CASSKLGGNTIYF. CDR3 sequence (DNA): TGTGCCAGCAGCAAACTAGGAGGAAACACCATATATTTT.

This chain connects TRBV19 to TRBJ2-1, with TRBD2 matching over 8 bases. After removal of 5 bases from V and 2 bases from J, the junction contained 5 bases not matched to a gene. The CDR3 is 15 amino acids. Per germline, CDR1 LNHDA and CDR2 SQIVND (reference sequence). The CDR3 reads CASSHLAGPYNEQFF. CDR3 bases: TGTGCCAGTAGTCATCTAGCGGGTCCCTACAATGAGCAGTTCTTC. The full variable domain, rest sourced from reference TRBV19 and TRBJ2-1, is DGGITQSPKYLFRKEGQNVTLSCEQNLNHDAMYWYRQDPGQGLRLIYYSQIVNDFQKGDIAEGYSVSREKKESFPLTVTSAQKNPTAFYLCASSHLAGPYNEQFFGPGTRLTVL.

The V and J genes are TRBV7-8 and TRBJ2-7; D is possibly TRBD1 (6 bases). V was cut by 1 base and J by 0 bases, with 10 bases left in between. The CDR3 runs 15 residues. Germline CDR1 is SGHVS and CDR2 is FQNEAQ. CDR3 in amino acids: CASSLVAGVSYEQYF. The CDR3 nucleotides read TGTGCCAGCAGCTTAGTGGCAGGGGTCTCCTACGAGCAGTACTTC.

CDR3: CASSLRGQGYQETQYF. The CDR3 region has the DNA TGTGCCAGCAGCTTACGGGGACAGGGTTATCAAGAGACCCAGTACTTC. The V and J genes are TRBV11-2 and TRBJ2-5; 9 nucleotides match TRBD1. J was trimmed by 2 bases and V by 2 bases; bases with no gene match: 6. CDR3 length: 16 amino acids. Germline CDR1 SGHAT, CDR2 FQNNGV.

The V and J genes are TRBV6-5 and TRBJ2-2; D is perhaps TRBD1 (5 bases). This CDR3 is built from 15 residues. V was trimmed by 2 bases and J by 5 bases, leaving 12 bases between them. Germline V gene data show CDR1 as MNHEY and CDR2 as SVGAGI. The CDR3 sequence is CASSYDSRVTGELFF. CDR3 bases: TGTGCCAGCAGTTACGACTCCAGGGTTACCGGGGAGCTGTTTTTT.

The chain couples TRBV4-3 to TRBJ2-7; D remains ambiguous. CDR3 length: 14 residues. Trimming took 3 bases from V and 0 from J, leaving 9 bases between them. The V gene's germline CDR1 is LGHNA and CDR2 YSLEER. CDR3 loop: CASSQEFSSYEQYF. CDR3 nucleotide sequence: TGCGCCAGCAGCCAGGAGTTTAGCTCCTACGAGCAGTACTTC.